The sequence of this T cell receptor (beta chain) was determined in a study of shared clonotypes between healthy human individuals. Naive CD8 populations comprised CD45RO-negative cells positively selected for CCR7, excluding terminally differentiated effector memory CD45RA+ cells. CDR1 is LGHNT and CDR2 is FRNRAP in the germline V gene. The ends lost 6 bases at V and 5 bases at J; junction bases unmatched: 10. The CDR3 spans 14 residues. The table came from immunoSEQ multiplex PCR; TCRdb's copy has only in-frame clones and leaves some out. This table holds some 2,000,000 clones, just under 95% found once.

The receptor was isolated from a man aged 18 to 30 in good health. Sequencing used naive CD8+ T cells sorted from blood. This chain connects TRBV12-5 to TRBJ2-7; 7 bases align to TRBD1. The CDR3 reads CASGSRDSDHEQYF. In DNA, the CDR3 is TGTGCTAGTGGCTCCCGGGACAGTGATCACGAGCAGTACTTC.